The source of this T cell receptor beta chain is a study of tumor-infiltrating lymphocytes in primary liver carcinoma. A remark on this clonotype: It may be a read error: a sequence one base away is much more abundant.

The CDR3 runs 15 residues. Per germline, CDR1 SQVTM and CDR2 ANQGSEA. Reverse transcription of around 0.45 ug total RNA with a constant-region primer produced TCR beta cDNA. ARM-PCR, slightly modified, supplied the TCR beta libraries through three nested multiplex PCR rounds. A C-beta reverse primer and TRBV1-TRBV30 forward primers served in each of the first two PCR rounds, at about 10 cycles apiece. TCRdb reanalysed the multiplex PCR reads using MiXCR and keeps one entry per CDR3 protein. Found here are about 120,000 distinct CDR3 sequences, 65% of them singletons; the top ten hold approximately 10%. Each 20-30 mg portion of unsorted bulk tissue served as the source for co-extraction of RNA and DNA. Over 85% viable tumor cells were present in every tumor sample.

The specimen sequenced was liver tumor tissue from sampling region 1. Subset meaning: tumor region T1, superior pole. This receptor was taken from a woman in her sixties with primary liver carcinoma and hepatitis B virus infection. J is TRBJ2-5 and V is TRBV29-1; maybe TRBD2 (6 bases). CDR3: CSVEDQVGREETRYF. The DNA of the CDR3 is TGCAGCGTTGAAGATCAGGTGGGGCGGGAAGAGACCCGGTACTTC.